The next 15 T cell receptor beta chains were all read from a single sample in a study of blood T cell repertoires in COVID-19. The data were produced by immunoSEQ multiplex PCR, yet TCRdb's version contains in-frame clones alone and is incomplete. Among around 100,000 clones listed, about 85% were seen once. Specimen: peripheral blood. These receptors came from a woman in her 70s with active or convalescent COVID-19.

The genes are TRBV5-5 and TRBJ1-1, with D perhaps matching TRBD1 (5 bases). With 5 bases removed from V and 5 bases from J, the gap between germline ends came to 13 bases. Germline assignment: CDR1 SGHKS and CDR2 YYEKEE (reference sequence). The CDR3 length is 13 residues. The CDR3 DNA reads TGTGCCAGCAGACGGGACTCGGGAACTGAAGCTTTCTTT. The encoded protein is CASRRDSGTEAFF.

CDR3 loop: CASSYRVNSPLHF. The CDR3 DNA follows: TGTGCCAGTAGTTACAGGGTGAATTCACCCCTCCACTTT. The V and J genes are TRBV19 and TRBJ1-6; perhaps TRBD1 as D (6 bases). With 5 bases removed from V and 7 bases from J, the gap between germline ends came to 9 bases. The CDR3 has 13 amino acids. Germline V gives CDR1 LNHDA, CDR2 SQIVND (reference sequence). The complete variable domain, with remaining parts taken from reference TRBV19 and TRBJ1-6, reads DGGITQSPKYLFRKEGQNVTLSCEQNLNHDAMYWYRQDPGQGLRLIYYSQIVNDFQKGDIAEGYSVSREKKESFPLTVTSAQKNPTAFYLCASSYRVNSPLHFGNGTRLTVT.

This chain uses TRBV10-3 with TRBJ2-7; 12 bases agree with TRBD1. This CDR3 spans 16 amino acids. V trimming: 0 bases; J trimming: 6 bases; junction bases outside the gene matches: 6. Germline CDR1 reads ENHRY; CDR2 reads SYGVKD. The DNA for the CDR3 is TGTGCCATCAGTGAGTCGATACGGGACAGGGGGCGCGAGCAGTACTTC. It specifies CAISESIRDRGREQYF.

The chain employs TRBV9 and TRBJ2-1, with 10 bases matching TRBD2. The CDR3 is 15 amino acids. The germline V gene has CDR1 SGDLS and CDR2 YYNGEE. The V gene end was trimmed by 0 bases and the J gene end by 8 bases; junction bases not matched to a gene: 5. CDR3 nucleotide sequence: TGTGCCAGCAGCGTAGCAGCGGGAGGGCCCGATGAGCAGTTCTTC. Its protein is CASSVAAGGPDEQFF.

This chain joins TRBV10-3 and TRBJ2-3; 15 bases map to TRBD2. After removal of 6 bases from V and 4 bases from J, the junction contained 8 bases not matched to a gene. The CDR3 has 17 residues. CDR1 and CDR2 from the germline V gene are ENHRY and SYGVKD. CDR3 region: CAISPGLAGGVADTQYF. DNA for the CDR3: TGTGCCATCAGCCCGGGACTAGCGGGGGGTGTCGCAGATACGCAGTATTTT.

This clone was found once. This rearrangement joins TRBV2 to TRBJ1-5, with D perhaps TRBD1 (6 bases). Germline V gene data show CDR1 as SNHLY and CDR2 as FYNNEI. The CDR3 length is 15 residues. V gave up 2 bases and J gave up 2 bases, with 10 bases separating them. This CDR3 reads CASSENRAGNQPQHF. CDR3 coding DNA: TGTGCCAGCAGTGAAAACAGGGCTGGCAATCAGCCCCAGCATTTT.

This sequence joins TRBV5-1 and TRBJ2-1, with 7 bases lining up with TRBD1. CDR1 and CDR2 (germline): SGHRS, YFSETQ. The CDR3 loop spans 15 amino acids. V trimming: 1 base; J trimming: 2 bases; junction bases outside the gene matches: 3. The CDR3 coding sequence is TGCGCCAGCAGCTTGTCAGGGGGACCCTACAATGAGCAGTTCTTC. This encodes CASSLSGGPYNEQFF. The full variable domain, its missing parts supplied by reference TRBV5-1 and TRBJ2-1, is KAGVTQTPRYLIKTRGQQVTLSCSPISGHRSVSWYQQTPGQGLQFLFEYFSETQRNKGNFPGRFSGRQFSNSRSEMNVSTLELGDSALYLCASSLSGGPYNEQFFGPGTRLTVL.

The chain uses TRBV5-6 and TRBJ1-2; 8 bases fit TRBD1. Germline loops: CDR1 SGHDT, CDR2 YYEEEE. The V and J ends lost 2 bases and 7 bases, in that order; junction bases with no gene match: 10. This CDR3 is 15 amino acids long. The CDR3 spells CASSFQDRDIGGYTF. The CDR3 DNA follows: TGTGCCAGCAGCTTTCAGGACAGGGACATAGGTGGCTACACCTTC.

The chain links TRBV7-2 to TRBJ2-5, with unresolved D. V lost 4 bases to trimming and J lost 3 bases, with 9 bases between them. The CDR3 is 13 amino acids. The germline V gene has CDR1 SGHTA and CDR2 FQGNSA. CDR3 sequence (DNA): TGTGCCAGCAGCTCCTCTACCGAAGAGACCCAGTACTTC. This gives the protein CASSSSTEETQYF.

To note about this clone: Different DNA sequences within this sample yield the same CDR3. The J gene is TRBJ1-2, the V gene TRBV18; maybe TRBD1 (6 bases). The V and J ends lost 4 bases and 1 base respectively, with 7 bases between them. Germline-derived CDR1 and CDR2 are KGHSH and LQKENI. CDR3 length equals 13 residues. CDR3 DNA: TGTGCCAGCTCACTACAGGGTAACTATGGCTACACCTTC. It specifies CASSLQGNYGYTF. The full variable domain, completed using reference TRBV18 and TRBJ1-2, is NAGVMQNPRHLVRRRGQEARLRCSPMKGHSHVYWYRQLPEEGLKFMVYLQKENIIDESGMPKERFSAEFPKEGPSILRIQQVVRGDSAAYFCASSLQGNYGYTFGSGTRLTVV.

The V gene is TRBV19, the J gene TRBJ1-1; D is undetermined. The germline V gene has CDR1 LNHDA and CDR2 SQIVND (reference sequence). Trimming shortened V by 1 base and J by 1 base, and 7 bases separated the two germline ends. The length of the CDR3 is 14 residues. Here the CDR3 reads CASSIGQKNTEAFF. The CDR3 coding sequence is TGTGCCAGTAGTATAGGGCAGAAGAACACTGAAGCTTTCTTT.

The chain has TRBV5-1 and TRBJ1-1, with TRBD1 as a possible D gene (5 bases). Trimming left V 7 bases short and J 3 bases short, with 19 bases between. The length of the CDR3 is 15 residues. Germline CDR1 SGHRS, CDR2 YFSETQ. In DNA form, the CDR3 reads TGCGCCAGCGCCCCCCGCGGGACGGGTCACACTGAAGCTTTCTTT. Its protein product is CASAPRGTGHTEAFF.

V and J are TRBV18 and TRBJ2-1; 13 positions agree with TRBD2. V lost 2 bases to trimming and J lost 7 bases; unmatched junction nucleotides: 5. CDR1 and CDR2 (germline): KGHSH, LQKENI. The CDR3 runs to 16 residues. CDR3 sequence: CASSPAGTSGINEQFF. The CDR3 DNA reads TGTGCCAGCTCACCAGCAGGGACTAGCGGGATTAATGAGCAGTTCTTC.

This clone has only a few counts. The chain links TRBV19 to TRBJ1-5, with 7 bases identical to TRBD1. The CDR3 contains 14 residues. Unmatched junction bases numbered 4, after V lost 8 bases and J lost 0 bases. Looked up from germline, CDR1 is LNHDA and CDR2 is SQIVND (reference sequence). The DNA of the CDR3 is TGTGCCAGTGGGGACAGCTATAGCAATCAGCCCCAGCATTTT. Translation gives CASGDSYSNQPQHF.

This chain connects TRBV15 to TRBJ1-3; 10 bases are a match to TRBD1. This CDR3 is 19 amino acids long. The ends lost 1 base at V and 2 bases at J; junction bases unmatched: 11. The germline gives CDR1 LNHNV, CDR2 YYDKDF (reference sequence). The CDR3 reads CATSRAGTGVFTPGNTIYF. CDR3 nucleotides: TGTGCCACCAGCAGAGCCGGGACAGGGGTCTTTACTCCTGGAAACACCATATATTTT.